Shown below are 21 T cell receptor beta chains from a single sample sequenced in a study of blood T cell repertoires in COVID-19. Data came from immunoSEQ multiplex PCR; TCRdb stores just in-frame clones and leaves some out. The data contain under 80,000 clones, approximately 86% of them singletons. The sample comprised peripheral blood. Receptors originate from a man in his 70s with acute or convalescent COVID-19.

The chain couples TRBV3-1 (or the pseudogene TRBV3-2) to TRBJ2-3, with a weak D call TRBD1 (5 bases). This CDR3 comprises 14 residues. Trimming cost V 4 bases and J 3 bases, with 11 bases left between them. Germline V gives CDR1 LGHDT, CDR2 YNNKEL (reference sequence). The CDR3 bases are TGTGCCAGCAGCCCCCCAGGGTTGACAGATACGCAGTATTTT. This translates into CASSPPGLTDTQYF.

This clone was counted between two and nine times. This CDR3 reads CASSEWQGGSPLHF. CDR3 coding DNA: TGTGCCAGCAGTGAGTGGCAGGGGGGTTCACCCCTCCACTTT. This chain links TRBV6-1 with TRBJ1-6, with 7 bases matching TRBD1. V gave up 3 bases and J gave up 9 bases; unmatched junction bases: 5. CDR1 is MNHNS and CDR2 is SASEGT in the germline V gene. This CDR3 is built from 14 residues.

The V gene is TRBV28, the J gene TRBJ2-3; 12 bases are shared with TRBD1. This CDR3 contains 15 residues. With 5 bases clipped from V and 6 bases from J, the junction kept 6 bases outside the gene matches. The germline V gene encodes CDR1 MDHEN and CDR2 SYDVKM. The chain's CDR3 is CASSLPGQGADTQYF. The DNA of the CDR3 is TGTGCCAGCAGTCTCCCGGGACAGGGGGCGGATACGCAGTATTTT.

The count of this clone is one. This chain links TRBV3-1 (or the pseudogene TRBV3-2) with TRBJ1-1; D is ambiguous. Germline assignment: CDR1 LGHDT and CDR2 YNNKEL (reference sequence). The CDR3 length is 16 residues. V shed 0 bases and J shed 1 base, with 12 bases lying between them. The CDR3 spells CASSQDPFRRNTEAFF. In nucleotides, the CDR3 is TGTGCCAGCAGCCAAGACCCATTTAGGAGGAACACTGAAGCTTTCTTT.

The chain uses TRBV7-2 and TRBJ1-5, with D perhaps matching TRBD1 (6 bases). This CDR3 has 16 residues. The germline V gene encodes CDR1 SGHTA and CDR2 FQGNSA. V was shortened by 5 bases and J by 9 bases, with 23 bases between the two germline ends. CDR3 region: CASSPQTGVMVRPQHF. CDR3 nucleotide sequence: TGTGCCAGCAGCCCACAGACAGGAGTAATGGTTCGGCCCCAGCATTTT.

This clone was detected only a few times. The chain couples TRBV2 to TRBJ1-5; tentatively, D is TRBD1 (6 bases). V lost 6 bases and J lost 4, with 13 bases in between. This CDR3 spans 14 amino acids. Germline V gene lookup returns CDR1 SNHLY and CDR2 FYNNEI. The CDR3 loop reads CASRGRGINQPQHF. Written as DNA, the CDR3 is TGTGCCAGCAGGGGCAGGGGTATTAATCAGCCCCAGCATTTT.

J is TRBJ2-7 and V is TRBV28; 8 bases map to TRBD1. V lost 5 bases, J lost 2 bases, and 5 bases stayed unmatched. CDR3 length: 14 amino acids. Germline V CDR1 and CDR2: MDHEN, SYDVKM. The CDR3 DNA reads TGTGCCAGCAGTCCCGGGACAGGAGCCTACGAGCAGTACTTC. Translated, it gives CASSPGTGAYEQYF.

The chain couples TRBV6-5 to TRBJ2-7; D is unclear. The CDR3 covers 12 residues. The germline V and J ends were trimmed by 7 bases and 3 bases, with 10 bases remaining between them. CDR1 is MNHEY, CDR2 SVGAGI, per germline. DNA of the CDR3: TGTGCCAGCACAAGACGGAGCTACGAGCAGTACTTC. The encoded protein is CASTRRSYEQYF.

This sequence joins TRBV5-1 and TRBJ2-6; TRBD2 matches 7 bases. CDR1 is SGHRS and CDR2 is YFSETQ in the germline V gene. The junction had 3 bases not matched to a gene; V was cut back by 3 bases and J by 0 bases. The CDR3 has 16 residues. The CDR3 here is CASSSPGGSGANVLTF. Here the CDR3 DNA reads TGCGCCAGCAGCTCCCCGGGGGGCTCTGGGGCCAACGTCCTGACTTTC.

The CDR3 loop is CASSLGGGANEQFF. The CDR3 nucleotides read TGCGCCAGCAGCTTGGGCGGGGGGGCGAATGAGCAGTTCTTC. The chain employs TRBV5-1 and TRBJ2-1; 9 bases agree with TRBD2. Germline CDR1 reads SGHRS; CDR2 reads YFSETQ. This CDR3 comprises 14 residues. The V and J ends lost 0 bases and 7 bases, in that order; junction bases with no gene match: 2. Together with reference TRBV5-1 and TRBJ2-1, the CDR3 gives the full variable domain: KAGVTQTPRYLIKTRGQQVTLSCSPISGHRSVSWYQQTPGQGLQFLFEYFSETQRNKGNFPGRFSGRQFSNSRSEMNVSTLELGDSALYLCASSLGGGANEQFFGPGTRLTVL.

J is TRBJ2-1 and V is TRBV6-5; D possibly corresponds to TRBD2 (6 bases). V lost 2 bases to trimming and J lost 12 bases, with 14 bases between them. Germline-derived CDR1 and CDR2 are MNHEY and SVGAGI. CDR3 length: 13 amino acids. The CDR3 DNA sequence: TGTGCCAGCAGTTACGCCTCACCCGGGGGGCAGTTCTTC. Protein: CASSYASPGGQFF.

The V gene is TRBV19, the J gene TRBJ2-3; 7 bases are shared with TRBD1. The CDR3 contains 16 residues. Germline CDR1 reads LNHDA; CDR2 reads SQIVND (reference sequence). The V gene end was trimmed by 5 bases and the J gene end by 1 base; junction bases not matched to a gene: 9. CDR3 DNA: TGTGCCAGTAGTTCCCAGGGGGTACCGGGCACAGATACGCAGTATTTT. Amino acid sequence: CASSSQGVPGTDTQYF.

This chain links TRBV5-1 with TRBJ2-5; TRBD2 aligns across 7 bases. Germline V lookup: CDR1 SGHRS, CDR2 YFSETQ. The CDR3 sequence is 15 residues long. Trimming at V came to 4 bases and at J to 1 base, leaving 7 bases not matched to a gene. CDR3 DNA: TGCGCCAGCAGCCTCTTGCGGGGGAGCCAAGAGACCCAGTACTTC. Translation: CASSLLRGSQETQYF.

The rearrangement links TRBV25-1 to TRBJ2-7; 7 bases line up with TRBD1. After removal of 8 bases from V and 1 base from J, the junction contained 8 bases not matched to a gene. CDR1 MGHDK and CDR2 SYGVNS come from the germline V gene. The CDR3 has 14 residues. CDR3 amino acids: CASGLQGFSYEQYF. Here the CDR3 DNA reads TGTGCCAGCGGGTTACAGGGGTTTTCCTACGAGCAGTACTTC.

J is TRBJ1-2 and V is TRBV19; 7 bases fit TRBD1. The CDR3 totals 15 residues. Germline V CDR1 and CDR2: LNHDA, SQIVND (reference sequence). J was trimmed by 3 bases and V by 5 bases; bases with no gene match: 9. The chain's CDR3 is CASSLTGEIYYGYTF. Here the CDR3 DNA reads TGTGCCAGTAGTCTCACAGGGGAGATCTACTATGGCTACACCTTC.

A single count supports this clone. The V gene is TRBV7-2, the J gene TRBJ2-1; D gene ambiguous. This CDR3 is built from 15 residues. The V gene's germline CDR1 is SGHTA and CDR2 FQGNSA. V shed 1 base and J shed 4 bases, with 11 bases lying between them. CDR3 protein: CASSLGVADYNEQFF. CDR3 nucleotides: TGTGCCAGCAGCTTAGGTGTGGCGGATTACAATGAGCAGTTCTTC.

V gene TRBV7-9 combines with J gene TRBJ1-5; the D gene is possibly TRBD1 (6 bases). The CDR3 is made up of 17 amino acids. The germline V gene has CDR1 SEHNR and CDR2 FQNEAQ (reference sequence). Trimming pared 5 bases from V and 3 bases from J, leaving 20 bases between. DNA of the CDR3: TGTGCCAGCAGCAACGGGGGCGGGGGGGACTACAATCAGCCCCAGCATTTT. Amino acids: CASSNGGGGDYNQPQHF.

The chain couples TRBV11-2 to TRBJ2-3; 8 positions match TRBD2. The length of the CDR3 is 14 residues. V dropped 1 base and J dropped 6; count of bases not matched to a gene: 3. Per germline, CDR1 SGHAT and CDR2 FQNNGV. The CDR3 sequence is CASSLVPGGDTQYF. The CDR3 DNA is TGTGCCAGCAGCTTAGTTCCGGGGGGGGATACGCAGTATTTT.

The chain combines TRBV5-1 with TRBJ2-3; no reliable D call. With 3 bases removed from V and 0 bases from J, the gap between germline ends came to 5 bases. CDR3 length: 13 residues. Germline CDR1 reads SGHRS; CDR2 reads YFSETQ. DNA of the CDR3: TGCGCCAGCAGCTCAGTTAGCACAGATACGCAGTATTTT. Translated: CASSSVSTDTQYF.

The rearrangement joins TRBV28 to TRBJ1-5; tentatively, D is TRBD1 (5 bases). Germline loops: CDR1 MDHEN, CDR2 SYDVKM. Trimming left V 5 bases short and J 0 bases short, with 14 bases between. The CDR3 is made up of 16 amino acids. This CDR3 is CASSAPWGGSNQPQHF. The CDR3 DNA reads as TGTGCCAGCAGTGCCCCGTGGGGCGGTAGCAATCAGCCCCAGCATTTT.

This clone was observed a few times. The chain has TRBV27 and TRBJ2-2, with TRBD2 matching over 10 bases. CDR1 is MNHEY and CDR2 is SMNVEV in the germline V gene (reference sequence). V lost 3 bases to trimming and J lost 1 base; unmatched junction nucleotides: 2. This CDR3 has 16 amino acids. CDR3 sequence reads: CASSFGTSVNTGELFF. In nucleotides, the CDR3 is TGTGCCAGCAGTTTCGGGACTAGCGTGAACACCGGGGAGCTGTTTTTT.